The rows below give T cell receptor beta chains drawn from one sample of a study of blood T cells in healthy people across ages. TCRdb processed the 5' RACE reads anew with MiXCR; each CDR3 protein has one entry. The table includes about 800,000 distinct CDR3 sequences, about 46% detected once. Specimen: blood. The receptors were gathered from an older man in good health. The CDR3 runs from the conserved cysteine through the conserved F or W. A D gene is named only where the DNA matches it firmly. Clone sizes are given selectively: once, few, many, or a class where the clone is expanded.

d_gene	v_gene	j_gene	abundance	len	CDR3aa	CDR3nt
TRBD2	TRBV30	TRBJ2-3	-	13	CAYSAGGPDTQYF	TGTGCCTATTCAGCGGGAGGGCCAGATACGCAGTATTTT
-	TRBV25-1	TRBJ2-5	few	16	CASSESRGQPQETQYF	TGTGCCAGCAGTGAGTCAAGAGGGCAACCCCAAGAGACCCAGTACTTC
-	TRBV5-1	TRBJ2-5	-	14	CASSQLVGGETQYF	TGCGCCAGCAGCCAATTGGTAGGAGGAGAGACCCAGTACTTC
TRBD2	TRBV5-1	TRBJ2-7	few	16	CASSYSGTSLSYEQYF	TGCGCCAGCAGCTATTCCGGGACTAGCTTGTCCTACGAGCAGTACTTC
-	TRBV7-2	TRBJ2-1	-	15	CASSQAHGSYNEQFF	TGTGCCAGCAGTCAGGCACACGGCTCCTACAATGAGCAGTTCTTC
TRBD2	TRBV10-3	TRBJ2-7	few	13	CAISGTSAYEQYF	TGTGCCATCAGTGGGACTAGTGCCTACGAGCAGTACTTC
TRBD2	TRBV5-4	TRBJ2-1	-	18	CASSSGGSGRLYYNEQFF	TGTGCCAGCAGCTCTGGCGGTAGCGGGAGGCTTTACTACAATGAGCAGTTCTTC
-	TRBV9	TRBJ1-1	few	14	CASSVQGPHAEAFF	TGTGCCAGCAGCGTCCAGGGTCCCCACGCTGAAGCTTTCTTT
TRBD1	TRBV28	TRBJ2-6	-	18	CASSPPDRGVLYANVLTF	TGTGCCAGCAGCCCACCGGACAGGGGGGTTCTCTACGCCAACGTCCTGACTTTC
-	TRBV12-3/TRBV12-4	TRBJ1-2	-	13	CASTVGGSYGYTF	TGTGCCAGCACCGTTGGGGGTAGCTATGGCTACACCTTC
TRBD2	TRBV12-3/TRBV12-4	TRBJ2-1	few	16	CASSYPSSGRALEQFF	TGTGCCAGCAGTTACCCATCCAGCGGGAGGGCCCTTGAGCAGTTCTTC
-	TRBV2	TRBJ2-7	few	14	CASTFRLDSYEQYF	TGTGCCAGCACATTTCGACTAGATTCCTACGAGCAGTACTTC
TRBD1	TRBV20-1	TRBJ2-5	-	16	CSAREVGQGANNEQYF	TGCAGTGCTAGGGAGGTCGGACAGGGGGCGAACAATGAGCAGTACTTC
-	TRBV3-1	TRBJ1-6	few	13	CASSHIRAPILHF	TGTGCCAGCAGCCACATCCGGGCCCCCATCCTCCACTTT
TRBD2	TRBV6-2/TRBV6-3	TRBJ2-1	-	16	CASTRGGAGGRDEQFF	TGTGCCAGCACCCGAGGAGGTGCGGGAGGGCGAGATGAGCAGTTCTTC
TRBD1	TRBV28	TRBJ2-3	few	17	CASSSAGGRAVIDTQYF	TGTGCCAGCAGTTCCGCAGGGGGAAGGGCGGTAATAGATACGCAGTATTTT
-	TRBV9	TRBJ2-3	few	15	CASSSVVARTDTQYF	TGTGCCAGCAGCTCAGTTGTGGCCCGCACAGATACGCAGTATTTT
TRBD1	TRBV5-1	TRBJ2-1	few	16	CASSLAPGGWYNEQFF	TGCGCCAGCAGCTTGGCGCCAGGGGGCTGGTACAATGAGCAGTTCTTC
TRBD1	TRBV12-3/TRBV12-4	TRBJ2-5	many	14	CASSPGQGQETQYF	TGTGCCAGCAGTCCGGGACAGGGGCAAGAGACCCAGTACTTC
-	TRBV29-1	TRBJ1-2	few	12	CSVEEGNYGYTF	TGTAGCGTTGAAGAGGGTAACTATGGCTACACCTTC
TRBD2	TRBV12-3/TRBV12-4	TRBJ2-3	-	17	CASSFSAGGSSTDTQYF	TGTGCCAGCAGTTTCTCAGCGGGAGGGTCTAGCACAGATACGCAGTATTTT
-	TRBV7-2	TRBJ1-5	-	14	CVSNLQGGNQPQHF	TGTGTCAGCAACCTCCAGGGAGGGAATCAGCCCCAGCATTTT
TRBD2	TRBV5-1	TRBJ2-1	-	14	CASNGLAGNYEQFF	TGCGCCAGCAACGGACTAGCGGGAAACTACGAGCAGTTCTTC
-	TRBV20-1	TRBJ2-3	many	15	CSAPLGGGNTDTQYF	TGCAGTGCCCCCCTCGGGGGAGGAAACACAGATACGCAGTATTTT